This T cell receptor (beta chain) was profiled in a study of cytomegalovirus exposure and HLA in healthy donors. In germline, CDR1 is LNHNV, CDR2 YYDKDF (reference sequence). CDR3 length: 15 amino acids. V was cut by 1 base and J by 4 bases, with 13 bases left in between. Amplification used 60 Vbeta primers and 13 Jbeta primers. Sequencing used immunoSEQ multiplex PCR; TCRdb keeps in-frame clones, though not all of them. Of fewer than 200,000 clones in the sample, 8.5% to 10% were seen once. This clone appeared a few times. This chain links TRBV15 with TRBJ1-1; D uncertain. The clonotype originates from a woman aged 30 to 39 in good health and CMV-seropositive. The sample was PBMCs. CDR3 loop: CATSRGWRGGTEAFF. The CDR3 DNA reads as TGTGCCACCAGCAGAGGTTGGAGAGGCGGCACTGAAGCTTTCTTT. Drawing the rest from reference TRBV15 and TRBJ1-1, the complete variable domain is DAMVIQNPRYQVTQFGKPVTLSCSQTLNHNVMYWYQQKSSQAPKLLFHYYDKDFNNEADTPDNFQSRRPNTSFCFLDIRSPGLGDTAMYLCATSRGWRGGTEAFFGQGTRLTVV.